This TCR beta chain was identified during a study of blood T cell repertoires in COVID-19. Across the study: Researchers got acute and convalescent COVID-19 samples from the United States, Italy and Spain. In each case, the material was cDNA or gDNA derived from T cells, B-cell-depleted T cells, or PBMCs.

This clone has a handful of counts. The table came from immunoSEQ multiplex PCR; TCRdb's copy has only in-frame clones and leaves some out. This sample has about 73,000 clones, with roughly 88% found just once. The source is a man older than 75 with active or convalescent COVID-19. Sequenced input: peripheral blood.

CDR3 loop: CASSLAVGELFF. CDR3 sequence (DNA): TGTGCCAGCAGCTTGGCGGTCGGGGAGCTGTTTTTT. V and J are TRBV5-4 and TRBJ2-2; D unresolved. This CDR3 is built from 12 residues. V lost 0 bases and J lost 7, with 4 bases in between. Per germline, CDR1 SGHNT and CDR2 YYREEE (reference sequence).